Below are 32 T cell receptor beta chains sequenced from a single sample in a study of graft-versus-host responses after intestinal transplantation. Profiling relied on immunoSEQ multiplex PCR, and the TCRdb table lists in-frame clones only, not all of them. The sample has tens of thousands of clones, about 92% seen once. Source: PBMCs, taken 98 days after intestinal transplantation. All receptors come from a human patient who received an intestinal transplant, so some T cells may come from the graft donor.

The gene calls are TRBV6-1 and TRBJ1-1; D unresolved. Germline assignment: CDR1 MNHNS and CDR2 SASEGT. This CDR3 has 14 amino acids. V was cut by 0 bases and J by 2 bases, with 7 bases left in between. The CDR3 is CASSEARYNTEAFF. The DNA of the CDR3 is TGTGCCAGCAGTGAAGCTCGGTATAACACTGAAGCTTTCTTT.

This clone came up once. The chain carries TRBV27 and TRBJ2-7, with D hard to call. The germline V gene has CDR1 MNHEY and CDR2 SMNVEV (reference sequence). The CDR3 is 13 amino acids. The germline V and J ends were trimmed by 5 bases and 3 bases, with 11 bases remaining between them. CDR3 sequence reads: CASSMRQGYEQYF. In DNA, the CDR3 is TGTGCCAGCAGTATGAGGCAAGGCTACGAGCAGTACTTC.

CDR3 nucleotide sequence: TGTGCCAGCAGTCGCGAGGGGAATCTCTACGAGCAGTACTTC. It encodes CASSREGNLYEQYF. The rearrangement uses TRBV27 and TRBJ2-7; tentatively, D is TRBD1 or TRBD2 (5 bases each). CDR3 size: 14 residues. Looked up from germline, CDR1 is MNHEY and CDR2 is SMNVEV (reference sequence). The germline V and J ends were trimmed by 5 bases and 3 bases, with 14 bases remaining between them.

The chain employs TRBV4-2 and TRBJ2-1, with 9 bases lining up with TRBD1. V dropped 0 bases and J dropped 4; count of bases not matched to a gene: 7. Germline CDR1 reads LGHNA; CDR2 reads YNFKEQ. The CDR3 is 17 amino acids. The CDR3 loop is CASSQESDGTGYNEQFF. The CDR3 region has the DNA TGTGCCAGCAGCCAAGAGTCGGACGGGACAGGGTACAATGAGCAGTTCTTC.

The chain is built from TRBV27 and TRBJ2-5; 16 nucleotides align to TRBD2. The CDR3 has 17 residues. CDR1 and CDR2 (germline): MNHEY, SMNVEV (reference sequence). The junction had 8 bases not matched to a gene; V was cut back by 5 bases and J by 5 bases. CDR3 sequence (DNA): TGTGCCAGCAGTCCGGGACTAGCGGGAGGGCCAGGGGAGACCCAGTACTTC. It is translated as CASSPGLAGGPGETQYF.

J is TRBJ2-7 and V is TRBV20-1, with a possible D match to TRBD1 (6 bases). Trimming took 6 bases from V and 5 from J, leaving 11 bases between them. There are 11 residues in the CDR3. CDR1 is DFQATT and CDR2 is SNEGSKA in the germline V gene (reference sequence). CDR3 DNA: TGCAGTGCCCTCACAGGGAACGAGCAGTACTTC. Protein sequence: CSALTGNEQYF.

The J gene is TRBJ2-5, the V gene TRBV7-2; D possibly corresponds to TRBD2 (7 bases). This CDR3 has 14 residues. Germline assignment: CDR1 SGHTA and CDR2 FQGNSA. Trimming pared 6 bases from V and 2 bases from J, leaving 13 bases between. The CDR3 loop reads CASRPGGRQETQYF. CDR3 nucleotide sequence: TGTGCCAGCAGACCCGGGGGGCGGCAAGAGACCCAGTACTTC.

V gene TRBV27 combines with J gene TRBJ2-3; 15 positions match TRBD2. The CDR3 consists of 16 residues. Germline loops: CDR1 MNHEY, CDR2 SMNVEV (reference sequence). V was pared by 2 bases and J by 3 bases, with 0 bases of the junction left unmatched. CDR3 sequence: CASSLGTSGRTDTQYF. The CDR3 DNA reads as TGTGCCAGCAGTTTAGGGACTAGCGGGAGGACAGATACGCAGTATTTT.

The rearrangement joins TRBV28 to TRBJ2-7, with TRBD1 matching 7 bases. This CDR3 contains 20 residues. CDR1 and CDR2 from the germline V gene are MDHEN and SYDVKM. Losses at the gene ends were 1 base for V and 3 bases for J; bases not matched to a gene: 21. The chain's CDR3 is CASSLSSQSFQGVSDYEQYF. The CDR3 region has the DNA TGTGCCAGCAGTTTATCAAGCCAATCGTTTCAGGGGGTGTCGGACTACGAGCAGTACTTC.

V and J are TRBV5-1 and TRBJ1-5, with TRBD1 matching over 11 bases. This CDR3 contains 19 residues. The V gene end was trimmed by 3 bases and the J gene end by 5 bases; junction bases not matched to a gene: 16. Germline CDR1 SGHRS, CDR2 YFSETQ. CDR3 in DNA: TGCGCCAGCAGCTGGACCCCTGGACAGGGGGCCCCCAGGGATCAGCCCCAGCATTTT. Protein: CASSWTPGQGAPRDQPQHF.

This clone occurred once. The V gene is TRBV2, the J gene TRBJ2-3; D is unresolved. Germline assignment: CDR1 SNHLY and CDR2 FYNNEI. This CDR3 region has 13 residues. Trimming left V 8 bases short and J 6 bases short, with 15 bases between. For the CDR3, the DNA is TGTGCCAGCCAGAAGACGATGGGGGATACGCAGTATTTT. Amino acid sequence: CASQKTMGDTQYF.

About this clone itself: An end of the junction differs from the germline gene, which may be a read error. V and J are TRBV7-7 and TRBJ2-7, with D possibly called TRBD1 or TRBD2 (5 bases each). This CDR3 spans 13 amino acids. Germline V gene sequence: CDR1 SSHAT, CDR2 FNYEAQ (reference sequence). Written as DNA, the CDR3 is TGTGCTAGCAGCTTGCCAGGGAGCTACGAGCAGTACTTC. Its protein product is CASSLPGSYEQYF.

The chain is built from TRBV27 and TRBJ2-1, with D possibly matching TRBD1 (6 bases). CDR1 and CDR2 from the germline V gene are MNHEY and SMNVEV (reference sequence). V gave up 0 bases and J gave up 0 bases, with 9 bases separating them. This CDR3 has 16 residues. This chain's CDR3 is CASSLSRDISYNEQFF. The CDR3 DNA reads as TGTGCCAGCAGTTTATCTAGGGACATCTCCTACAATGAGCAGTTCTTC.

V usage is TRBV12-5 and J usage is TRBJ2-7; D is perhaps TRBD2 (5 bases). Germline V gene lookup returns CDR1 LGHNT and CDR2 FRNRAP. Trimming cost V 1 base and J 3 bases, with 13 bases left between them. The length of the CDR3 is 15 residues. The CDR3 DNA is TGTGCTAGTGGTTTGGGGACCGGGAAGGGCTACGAGCAGTACTTC. Translation gives CASGLGTGKGYEQYF.

Here the CDR3 reads CASSFLEDTQYF. CDR3 bases: TGTGCCAGCAGTTTCCTGGAAGATACGCAGTATTTT. This sequence joins TRBV28 and TRBJ2-3; no clear D. The germline V gene has CDR1 MDHEN and CDR2 SYDVKM. There are 12 residues in the CDR3. V lost 3 bases to trimming and J lost 5 bases, with 6 bases between them.

The CDR3 region is CATSRGGDRLAKNIQYF. Here the CDR3 DNA reads TGTGCCACCAGCAGAGGGGGGGACAGACTAGCCAAAAACATTCAGTACTTC. V usage is TRBV15 and J usage is TRBJ2-4, with D tentatively TRBD1 (7 bases). CDR3 length: 17 residues. Trimming shortened V by 1 base and J by 0 bases, and 13 bases separated the two germline ends. Germline V gene sequence: CDR1 LNHNV, CDR2 YYDKDF (reference sequence).

The chain combines TRBV19 with TRBJ2-1; D ambiguous. Trimming removed 3 bases from V and 5 bases from J, with 11 bases in between. The CDR3 runs to 14 residues. Looked up from germline, CDR1 is LNHDA and CDR2 is SQIVND (reference sequence). CDR3 in amino acids: CASSIRDGDNEQFF. CDR3 nucleotide sequence: TGTGCCAGTAGTATTAGAGACGGAGACAATGAGCAGTTCTTC.

The chain recombines TRBV5-4 with TRBJ2-1; no clear D gene. Germline V gene data show CDR1 as SGHNT and CDR2 as YYREEE (reference sequence). V was trimmed by 1 base and J by 8 bases, leaving 10 bases between them. The CDR3 is 13 amino acids. CDR3 bases: TGTGCCAGCAGCTTGTTCCTCCAGGATGAGCAGTTCTTC. Its protein product is CASSLFLQDEQFF.

The V gene is TRBV25-1, the J gene TRBJ1-4; tentatively, D is TRBD1 (5 bases). This CDR3 contains 14 residues. Germline CDR1 is MGHDK and CDR2 is SYGVNS. Trimming pared 3 bases from V and 10 bases from J, leaving 15 bases between. CDR3 region: CASSDQGDVAKLFF. The CDR3 coding sequence is TGTGCCAGCAGTGACCAAGGGGATGTGGCAAAACTGTTTTTT.

The chain combines TRBV7-9 with TRBJ1-4, with D perhaps matching TRBD1 (6 bases). V lost 5 bases to trimming and J lost 8 bases, with 18 bases between them. In germline, CDR1 is SEHNR, CDR2 FQNEAQ (reference sequence). The CDR3 is 15 residues long. CDR3 in DNA: TGTGCCAGCAGCGACCGACAGGACCCAAAGGAAAAACTGTTTTTT. Translation gives CASSDRQDPKEKLFF.

This chain uses TRBV13 with TRBJ2-5; D may be TRBD2 (6 bases). This CDR3 comprises 14 residues. V was clipped by 3 bases and J by 3 bases, with 11 bases between them. Germline CDR1 reads PRHDT; CDR2 reads FYEKMQ (reference sequence). CDR3 in amino acids: CASSFTGGKETQYF. CDR3 sequence (DNA): TGTGCCAGCAGCTTCACCGGGGGTAAAGAGACCCAGTACTTC.

The rearrangement uses TRBV30 and TRBJ1-2; tentatively, D is TRBD1 (6 bases). Germline-derived CDR1 and CDR2 are GTSNPN and SVGIG (reference sequence). The CDR3 spans 10 residues. CDR3 residues: CAGGDYGYTF. The DNA of the CDR3 is TGTGCAGGGGGAGACTATGGCTACACCTTC.

This chain connects TRBV7-2 to TRBJ1-5, with unresolved D. Germline loops: CDR1 SGHTA, CDR2 FQGNSA. This CDR3 is 16 amino acids long. Trimming pared 3 bases from V and 2 bases from J, leaving 14 bases between. The CDR3 reads CASSFMGGGGNQPQHF. CDR3 sequence (DNA): TGTGCCAGCAGCTTTATGGGAGGCGGAGGCAATCAGCCCCAGCATTTT.

A word on this clone: The same CDR3 arises from other DNA sequences in this sample as well. The V and J genes are TRBV7-9 and TRBJ1-4; maybe TRBD1 (6 bases). This CDR3 spans 15 amino acids. Germline V gene sequence: CDR1 SEHNR, CDR2 FQNEAQ (reference sequence). V lost 5 bases and J 7 bases, leaving 17 bases between the germline ends. Here the CDR3 reads CASSTSGGRGEKLFF. CDR3 bases: TGTGCCAGCAGCACTAGCGGGGGCCGGGGTGAAAAACTGTTTTTT.

Details on this clone: The sample holds other DNA sequences that translate to the same CDR3. V usage is TRBV5-1 and J usage is TRBJ2-1; the D gene is possibly TRBD2 (5 bases). This CDR3 has 13 amino acids. V lost 4 bases to trimming and J lost 3 bases, with 8 bases between them. CDR1 and CDR2 (germline): SGHRS, YFSETQ. CDR3 nucleotide sequence: TGCGCCAGCAGCGCGGGCCTCTACAATGAGCAGTTCTTC. It translates to CASSAGLYNEQFF.

The chain carries TRBV6-1 and TRBJ2-4; D is undetermined. The CDR3 totals 13 residues. With 7 bases removed from V and 2 bases from J, the gap between germline ends came to 9 bases. The germline V gene has CDR1 MNHNS and CDR2 SASEGT. The CDR3 DNA follows: TGTGCCAGCATGGGATCCCCCAAAAACATTCAGTACTTC. This translates into CASMGSPKNIQYF.

The chain uses TRBV25-1 and TRBJ2-3; D may be TRBD1 (6 bases). The germline V gene encodes CDR1 MGHDK and CDR2 SYGVNS. The CDR3 contains 14 residues. The ends were cut back, 1 base at V and 6 bases at J, with 11 bases in the middle. The CDR3 nucleotides read TGTGCCAGCAGTGAATTAATGAGGGGGGATACGCAGTATTTT. Translated: CASSELMRGDTQYF.

This chain links TRBV27 with TRBJ1-5; D is possibly TRBD1 (5 bases). Germline CDR1 is MNHEY and CDR2 is SMNVEV (reference sequence). Between the trimmed V and J ends, which lost 0 bases and 7 bases, there was a span of 10 bases. The CDR3 totals 14 residues. Here the CDR3 reads CASSLSGGKQPQHF. The CDR3, as DNA: TGTGCCAGCAGTTTATCCGGGGGTAAGCAGCCCCAGCATTTT.

The rearrangement joins TRBV6-1 to TRBJ2-4, with 7 nucleotides matching TRBD1. Trimming at V came to 4 bases and at J to 6 bases, leaving 3 bases not matched to a gene. Per germline, CDR1 MNHNS and CDR2 SASEGT. CDR3 length equals 13 residues. The CDR3 reads CASSGQGPNIQYF. The CDR3 coding sequence is TGTGCCAGCAGTGGACAGGGTCCAAACATTCAGTACTTC.

This chain joins TRBV6-1 and TRBJ2-2; 10 bases align to TRBD1. Germline V gene data show CDR1 as MNHNS and CDR2 as SASEGT. V lost 4 bases to trimming and J lost 5 bases; unmatched junction nucleotides: 10. The length of the CDR3 is 17 residues. The CDR3 is CASSAADRGLSTGELFF. In DNA form, the CDR3 reads TGTGCCAGCAGTGCAGCTGACAGGGGGCTATCTACCGGGGAGCTGTTTTTT.

The chain links TRBV18 to TRBJ1-5; TRBD1 matches 7 bases. Germline values: CDR1 KGHSH, CDR2 LQKENI. The CDR3 has 13 amino acids. J lost 4 bases, V lost 3 bases, and 0 bases had no gene match. CDR3 DNA sequence: TGTGCCAGCTCACCCAGGGGGAATCAGCCCCAGCATTTT. It translates to CASSPRGNQPQHF.

The rearrangement links TRBV21-1 to TRBJ2-2; the DNA was not used to check the table's D call, TRBD2. TRBV21-1 is listed as a pseudogene. The CDR3 has 16 residues. The CDR3 region is CASSKAASGDTGELFF. Here the CDR3 DNA reads TGTGCCAGCAGCAAAGCGGCTAGCGGCGACACCGGGGAGCTGTTTTTT.